A single sample is the source of the 19 T cell receptor beta chains below, sequenced in a study of T cell responses to AZD1222 COVID-19 vaccine. The method was immunoSEQ multiplex PCR; TCRdb's version includes in-frame clones alone and lacks a portion of them. The sample lists roughly 180,000 clones; about 87% were seen once. The source was peripheral blood, collected on day 0 of MenACWY control vaccination. Receptors originate from an adult in good health.

The chain links TRBV19 to TRBJ1-1, with D unresolved. Germline V CDR1 and CDR2: LNHDA, SQIVND (reference sequence). The CDR3 covers 13 residues. V was clipped by 6 bases and J by 4 bases, with 12 bases between them. CDR3 DNA: TGTGCCAGTAGCCCGCCCAAGGGCACTGAAGCTTTCTTT. It encodes CASSPPKGTEAFF. The full variable domain, rest sourced from reference TRBV19 and TRBJ1-1, is DGGITQSPKYLFRKEGQNVTLSCEQNLNHDAMYWYRQDPGQGLRLIYYSQIVNDFQKGDIAEGYSVSREKKESFPLTVTSAQKNPTAFYLCASSPPKGTEAFFGQGTRLTVV.

This chain joins TRBV18 and TRBJ2-1; D is uncertain. The CDR3 is 12 amino acids. Trimming cost V 3 bases and J 10 bases, with 10 bases left between them. Germline assignment: CDR1 KGHSH and CDR2 LQKENI. CDR3 in amino acids: CASSPVDREQFF. CDR3 coding DNA: TGTGCCAGCTCACCCGTAGATAGAGAGCAGTTCTTC.

The chain combines TRBV9 with TRBJ2-7, with 9 bases matching TRBD2. The CDR3 sequence is 15 residues long. Germline CDR1 and CDR2: SGDLS and YYNGEE. J was trimmed by 5 bases and V by 0 bases; bases with no gene match: 6. The CDR3 DNA is TGTGCCAGCAGCGTAGGAGGCGGGGGGGCCCACGAGCAGTACTTC. It codes for CASSVGGGGAHEQYF. Looking up the rest from reference TRBV9 and TRBJ2-7 gives the full variable domain: DSGVTQTPKHLITATGQRVTLRCSPRSGDLSVYWYQQSLDQGLQFLIQYYNGEERAKGNILERFSAQQFPDLHSELNLSSLELGDSALYFCASSVGGGGAHEQYFGPGTRLTVT.

To note about this clone: Other DNA sequences in the sample encode the same CDR3. CDR3: CASSETSGDYNEQFF. The CDR3 nucleotides are TGTGCCAGCAGTGAGACTAGCGGAGATTACAATGAGCAGTTCTTC. This rearrangement joins TRBV2 to TRBJ2-1; 9 positions match TRBD2. Germline CDR1 SNHLY, CDR2 FYNNEI. V trimming: 3 bases; J trimming: 4 bases; junction bases outside the gene matches: 4. CDR3 length: 15 residues.

This sequence joins TRBV12-3 or TRBV12-4 and TRBJ2-7, with a tentative D call TRBD1 (6 bases). Trimming shortened V by 6 bases and J by 3 bases, and 9 bases separated the two germline ends. The CDR3 consists of 12 residues. The CDR3 DNA is TGTGCCAGCAGCCCGGACAGCTACGAGCAGTACTTC. It specifies CASSPDSYEQYF.

The chain joins TRBV28 to TRBJ1-5; no definite D call. V lost 6 bases and J lost 5, with 8 bases in between. The CDR3 is made up of 12 amino acids. Germline V CDR1 and CDR2: MDHEN, SYDVKM. The CDR3 loop is CASRRSYQPQHF. The CDR3 DNA reads TGTGCCAGCAGACGAAGCTATCAGCCCCAGCATTTT.

The chain links TRBV4-2 to TRBJ2-7, with D maybe TRBD1 (5 bases). V gave up 4 bases and J gave up 1 base, with 11 bases separating them. The germline V gene has CDR1 LGHNA and CDR2 YNFKEQ. The CDR3 covers 14 residues. This CDR3 reads CASSPQGASYEQYF. CDR3 DNA sequence: TGTGCCAGCAGCCCTCAGGGTGCTTCCTACGAGCAGTACTTC.

V and J are TRBV5-1 and TRBJ1-1; D is undetermined. Trimming took 1 base from V and 4 from J, leaving 14 bases between them. Germline V gene sequence: CDR1 SGHRS, CDR2 YFSETQ. The CDR3 has 15 amino acids. In DNA, the CDR3 is TGCGCCAGCAGCTTGTTTGGCAGCCGAAGCACTGAAGCTTTCTTT. It is translated as CASSLFGSRSTEAFF.

The chain employs TRBV7-2 and TRBJ2-5, with D tentatively TRBD2 (5 bases). The CDR3 consists of 11 residues. V lost 5 bases to trimming and J lost 9 bases, with 10 bases between them. Germline V CDR1 and CDR2: SGHTA, FQGNSA. CDR3 loop: CASSPGESQYF. The CDR3 region has the DNA TGTGCCAGCAGCCCCGGGGAGTCCCAGTACTTC.

The chain combines TRBV7-2 with TRBJ2-1, with 8 bases that match TRBD1. V lost 3 bases, J lost 4 bases, and 5 bases stayed unmatched. The CDR3 runs to 15 residues. CDR1 and CDR2 (germline): SGHTA, FQGNSA. This chain's CDR3 is CASSFEDRVYNEQFF. The DNA for the CDR3 is TGTGCCAGCAGCTTTGAGGACAGGGTATACAATGAGCAGTTCTTC.

The CDR3 DNA sequence: TGTGCCAGCAGCTTTAGCGGGGGAGGTTACGAGCAGTACTTC. This sequence encodes CASSFSGGGYEQYF. J is TRBJ2-7 and V is TRBV7-2; 9 nucleotides agree with TRBD2. V lost 3 bases to trimming and J lost 4 bases; unmatched junction nucleotides: 4. Germline lookup yields CDR1 SGHTA and CDR2 FQGNSA. The CDR3 has 14 amino acids.

The rearrangement links TRBV27 to TRBJ2-7; 12 bases agree with TRBD2. Germline loops: CDR1 MNHEY, CDR2 SMNVEV (reference sequence). The V gene end was trimmed by 3 bases and the J gene end by 4 bases; junction bases not matched to a gene: 10. CDR3 size: 17 residues. The CDR3 spells CASSFRTSGVMEYEQYF. The CDR3 DNA reads TGTGCCAGCAGTTTCCGGACTAGCGGGGTTATGGAATACGAGCAGTACTTC.

The gene calls are TRBV5-1 and TRBJ2-3; the D gene is possibly TRBD1 (5 bases). CDR3 length: 14 residues. The V gene lost 4 bases and the J gene lost 2 bases, with 11 bases spanning the gap. CDR1 and CDR2 (germline): SGHRS, YFSETQ. For the CDR3, the DNA is TGCGCCAGCAGCCCGGACACCGTCACAGATACGCAGTATTTT. Amino acids: CASSPDTVTDTQYF. Supplemented by reference TRBV5-1 and TRBJ2-3, the full variable domain reads KAGVTQTPRYLIKTRGQQVTLSCSPISGHRSVSWYQQTPGQGLQFLFEYFSETQRNKGNFPGRFSGRQFSNSRSEMNVSTLELGDSALYLCASSPDTVTDTQYFGPGTRLTVL.

The chain couples TRBV6-5 to TRBJ2-3, with TRBD2 matching 7 bases. V was clipped by 7 bases and J by 2 bases; unmatched bases: 9. The CDR3 has 15 amino acids. The germline V gene encodes CDR1 MNHEY and CDR2 SVGAGI. The CDR3 protein is CASTPLASNTDTQYF. CDR3 coding DNA: TGTGCCAGCACCCCACTAGCGAGTAACACAGATACGCAGTATTTT.

The sample holds many counts of this clone. V usage is TRBV4-3 and J usage is TRBJ1-2; 10 bases map to TRBD1. The germline gives CDR1 LGHNA, CDR2 YSLEER. This CDR3 is built from 15 residues. The J segment lost 3 bases and the V segment lost 4 bases, leaving 5 bases of the junction unmatched. As DNA, the CDR3 is TGCGCCAGCAGCCTGGAGACAGGGGGCTACTATGGCTACACCTTC. Protein product: CASSLETGGYYGYTF.

The chain recombines TRBV6-2 or TRBV6-3 with TRBJ2-7; perhaps D is TRBD1 or TRBD2 (5 bases each). CDR3 length equals 13 residues. CDR1 MNHEY and CDR2 SVGEGT come from the germline V gene. V lost 6 bases to trimming and J lost 3 bases, with 12 bases between them. The CDR3 here is CASSTTRGYEQYF. The CDR3 DNA reads as TGTGCCAGCAGCACAACTAGGGGCTACGAGCAGTACTTC.

The chain has TRBV2 and TRBJ2-7; 8 nucleotides match TRBD1. CDR3 length: 15 residues. Germline V gene data show CDR1 as SNHLY and CDR2 as FYNNEI. V gave up 8 bases and J gave up 2 bases; unmatched junction bases: 11. CDR3 region: CASATRTGSPYEQYF. CDR3 DNA sequence: TGTGCCAGCGCTACCCGGACAGGGTCACCCTACGAGCAGTACTTC.

Comments on this clone: Sequence at one end of the junction differs from germline and may be a read error. The chain employs TRBV2 and TRBJ2-3; a weak D match, TRBD1 (6 bases). CDR1 SNHLY and CDR2 FYNNEI come from the germline V gene. The length of the CDR3 is 16 residues. The CDR3 coding sequence is TGTGCCAGCAGAGAAGGTCTCCAGGGGATAACAGATACGCAGTATTTT. It specifies CASREGLQGITDTQYF.

The V call is TRBV6-5, the J call TRBJ2-7; no firm D call. The CDR3 consists of 13 residues. Germline-derived CDR1 and CDR2 are MNHEY and SVGAGI. The V gene lost 4 bases and the J gene lost 7 bases, with 14 bases spanning the gap. The CDR3 loop reads CASSSVASLEQYF. The CDR3 DNA follows: TGTGCCAGCAGTTCGGTGGCGTCGCTAGAGCAGTACTTC.